The 27 T cell receptor beta chains below come from one sample, sequenced in a study of T-cell reconstitution after alpha-beta-depleted transplantation in children. Unique molecular identifiers were incorporated during preparation of the TCRbeta library. TCRdb fed the PCR reads into MiXCR, producing one record per CDR3 protein. This sample has about 350,000 distinct CDR3 sequences, with around 15% found just once. Source: PBMCs, mostly from graft donor cells, taken 360 days after TCRalphabeta/CD19-depleted stem cell transplant. The receptors come from a male patient aged 2 to 9 who had a stem cell transplant for acute lymphoblastic leukemia, so the T cells may come from the graft donor.

CDR3 loop: CASSGTSVGSEQFF. CDR3 DNA sequence: TGTGCCAGCAGTGGGACTAGTGTGGGGTCGGAGCAGTTCTTC. This rearrangement joins TRBV12-3 or TRBV12-4 to TRBJ2-1, with 8 bases that match TRBD2. The CDR3 is 14 amino acids. V was clipped by 5 bases and J by 10 bases; unmatched bases: 10.

The V and J genes are TRBV24-1 and TRBJ2-3; D is undetermined. CDR1 and CDR2 (germline): KGHDR, SFDVKD. The CDR3 runs to 13 residues. The V and J ends lost 1 base and 4 bases respectively, with 5 bases between them. This CDR3 reads CATSDFVADTQYF. CDR3 sequence (DNA): TGTGCCACCAGTGATTTCGTCGCAGATACGCAGTATTTT.

This clonotype has at least ten counts. The genes are TRBV28 and TRBJ2-1; the match to TRBD1 covers 7 bases. This CDR3 comprises 16 residues. Germline V gives CDR1 MDHEN, CDR2 SYDVKM. V shed 2 bases, J shed 6 bases, and the junction held 10 bases outside the gene matches. The CDR3 DNA is TGTGCCAGCAGTTTACCGCCGGGACAGCCCCCCAATGAGCAGTTCTTC. Translation: CASSLPPGQPPNEQFF.

The genes are TRBV28 and TRBJ2-7; 11 bases are shared with TRBD1. The V segment lost 6 bases and the J segment 2 bases; nucleotides outside the gene matches: 6. CDR3 size: 15 residues. Germline CDR1 reads MDHEN; CDR2 reads SYDVKM. CDR3 amino acids: CASSEGQGVPYEQYF. The CDR3 DNA sequence: TGTGCCAGCAGCGAGGGACAGGGGGTACCCTACGAGCAGTACTTC.

This clonotype was recorded many times. J is TRBJ2-2 and V is TRBV29-1; weak D call: TRBD2 (5 bases). The V and J ends lost 5 bases and 3 bases respectively, with 7 bases between them. CDR3 length: 12 amino acids. Per the germline V gene, CDR1 is SQVTM and CDR2 is ANQGSEA. The CDR3 sequence is CSVPRDTGELFF. For the CDR3, the DNA is TGCAGCGTTCCGCGGGACACCGGGGAGCTGTTTTTT.

This clonotype turned up a few times. V is TRBV2 and J is TRBJ2-1; no definite D call. The CDR3 length is 14 residues. V was shortened by 7 bases and J by 2 bases, with 12 bases between the two germline ends. From germline, CDR1 is SNHLY and CDR2 FYNNEI. CDR3 sequence (DNA): TGTGCCAGCAATGCCGTGATCACCTACAATGAGCAGTTCTTC. Translating gives CASNAVITYNEQFF. Variable domain in full (rest from reference TRBV2 and TRBJ2-1): EPEVTQTPSHQVTQMGQEVILRCVPISNHLYFYWYRQILGQKVEFLVSFYNNEISEKSEIFDDQFSVERPDGSNFTLKIRSTKLEDSAMYFCASNAVITYNEQFFGPGTRLTVL.

The rearrangement links TRBV4-2 to TRBJ2-6, with no clear D. CDR1 is LGHNA, CDR2 YNFKEQ, per germline. CDR3 size: 15 residues. V was clipped by 5 bases and J by 1 base, with 9 bases between them. The chain's CDR3 is CASSGVASGANVLTF. The CDR3 region has the DNA TGTGCCAGCAGCGGAGTGGCTTCTGGGGCCAACGTCCTGACTTTC.

The chain carries TRBV24-1 and TRBJ2-2, with 7 bases identical to TRBD1. Germline values: CDR1 KGHDR, CDR2 SFDVKD. V lost 3 bases, J lost 8 bases, and 8 bases stayed unmatched. This CDR3 region has 15 residues. The CDR3 loop is CATSDPTGSPGELFF. The CDR3 DNA sequence: TGTGCCACCAGTGATCCGACAGGGTCACCGGGGGAGCTGTTTTTT.

This clonotype came up a few times. The genes are TRBV5-5 and TRBJ2-2; D not certain. CDR1 SGHKS and CDR2 YYEKEE come from the germline V gene (reference sequence). The CDR3 runs to 18 residues. V was pared by 4 bases and J by 1 base, with 20 bases between. CDR3 in DNA: TGTGCCAGCAGCAACCGCCCCGTCGAAGACGTGAACACCGGGGAGCTGTTTTTT. This sequence encodes CASSNRPVEDVNTGELFF.

This clonotype has just a few counts. The chain recombines TRBV6-5 with TRBJ1-4; D is unresolved. Germline loops: CDR1 MNHEY, CDR2 SVGAGI. The CDR3 extends over 17 amino acids. V was shortened by 0 bases and J by 7 bases, with 18 bases between the two germline ends. CDR3 in amino acids: CASSYSLPAALSEKLFF. CDR3 in DNA: TGTGCCAGCAGTTACTCCCTACCGGCGGCCTTGAGTGAAAAACTGTTTTTT.

This clonotype showed up just a few times. J is TRBJ1-5 and V is TRBV28; D remains ambiguous. The germline V gene encodes CDR1 MDHEN and CDR2 SYDVKM. This CDR3 contains 12 residues. The V and J ends lost 2 bases and 10 bases respectively, with 9 bases between them. Written as DNA, the CDR3 is TGTGCCAGCAGTTTACAAAGGGAACCCCAGCATTTT. This sequence encodes CASSLQREPQHF. The full variable domain, completed using reference TRBV28 and TRBJ1-5, is DVKVTQSSRYLVKRTGEKVFLECVQDMDHENMFWYRQDPGLGLRLIYFSYDVKMKEKGDIPEGYSVSREKKERFSLILESASTNQTSMYLCASSLQREPQHFGDGTRLSIL.

This clonotype appeared a few times. The chain employs TRBV4-3 and TRBJ2-7; the D is unclear. Trimming removed 1 base from V and 3 bases from J, with 13 bases in between. The CDR3 has 15 amino acids. Germline lookup yields CDR1 LGHNA and CDR2 YSLEER. The CDR3: CASSQGPVTVYEQYF. The CDR3 DNA is TGCGCCAGCAGCCAAGGGCCCGTGACCGTCTACGAGCAGTACTTC.

This clonotype was seen only a few times. The chain combines TRBV5-1 with TRBJ2-1, with unresolved D. The CDR3 totals 15 residues. Per germline, CDR1 SGHRS and CDR2 YFSETQ. Trimming shortened V by 3 bases and J by 7 bases, and 17 bases separated the two germline ends. CDR3 in DNA: TGCGCCAGCAGCTCTATAGCCCTGATCGGGAATGAGCAGTTCTTC. This sequence encodes CASSSIALIGNEQFF. Together with reference TRBV5-1 and TRBJ2-1, the CDR3 gives the full variable domain: KAGVTQTPRYLIKTRGQQVTLSCSPISGHRSVSWYQQTPGQGLQFLFEYFSETQRNKGNFPGRFSGRQFSNSRSEMNVSTLELGDSALYLCASSSIALIGNEQFFGPGTRLTVL.

The chain joins TRBV5-8 to TRBJ1-5; D unclear. The germline V and J ends were trimmed by 1 base and 6 bases, with 11 bases remaining between them. This CDR3 region has 14 residues. Germline V lookup: CDR1 SGHTS, CDR2 YDEGEE. CDR3 sequence reads: CASSLLWGSQPQHF. The CDR3 nucleotides read TGTGCCAGCAGCTTGCTTTGGGGTAGTCAGCCCCAGCATTTT.

This chain uses TRBV20-1 with TRBJ2-7, with D perhaps TRBD2 (6 bases). Trimming left V 3 bases short and J 9 bases short, with 21 bases between. The germline gives CDR1 DFQATT, CDR2 SNEGSKA (reference sequence). The CDR3 is made up of 14 amino acids. The CDR3 nucleotides read TGCAGTGCTAGGAATAGGTGGGCGCGGGACGGGCAGTACTTC. It translates to CSARNRWARDGQYF.

Worth noting for this clonotype: The junction does not match germline at one end; this may be a read error. This chain joins TRBV7-7 and TRBJ2-5; D gene ambiguous. Germline CDR1 is SSHAT and CDR2 is FNYEAQ (reference sequence). The CDR3 has 14 amino acids. CDR3 residues: CASSLFGRKETQYF. In DNA form, the CDR3 reads TGTGCTAGCAGCTTATTCGGACGAAAAGAGACCCAGTACTTC.

This clonotype showed up just a few times. The J gene is TRBJ2-5, the V gene TRBV5-1; D is unresolved. V lost 1 base, J lost 2 bases, and 9 bases lay in between. This CDR3 is built from 14 residues. Germline loops: CDR1 SGHRS, CDR2 YFSETQ. The CDR3 region has the DNA TGCGCCAGCAGCTTGTCACAGCTACAAGAGACCCAGTACTTC. Translated, it gives CASSLSQLQETQYF. Full variable domain (outside the CDR3, taken from reference TRBV5-1 and TRBJ2-5): KAGVTQTPRYLIKTRGQQVTLSCSPISGHRSVSWYQQTPGQGLQFLFEYFSETQRNKGNFPGRFSGRQFSNSRSEMNVSTLELGDSALYLCASSLSQLQETQYFGPGTRLLVL.

Ten or more counts support this clonotype. The V and J genes are TRBV5-1 and TRBJ2-1; 11 nucleotides align to TRBD2. V lost 5 bases to trimming and J lost 2 bases; unmatched junction nucleotides: 0. This CDR3 has 14 residues. The germline CDR1 and CDR2 sequences are SGHRS and YFSETQ. CDR3 loop: CASRTSGTYNEQFF. DNA for the CDR3: TGCGCCAGCAGGACTAGCGGGACCTACAATGAGCAGTTCTTC.

V gene TRBV20-1 combines with J gene TRBJ1-5, with no clear D. The CDR3 is 12 residues long. In germline, CDR1 is DFQATT, CDR2 SNEGSKA (reference sequence). Deletions cut 5 bases from V and 6 bases from J, with 11 bases between. The CDR3 sequence is CSAPLLGQPQHF. CDR3 DNA sequence: TGCAGTGCTCCTCTACTTGGTCAGCCCCAGCATTTT.

This rearrangement joins TRBV7-2 to TRBJ2-1, with 13 bases that match TRBD2. CDR1 and CDR2 from the germline V gene are SGHTA and FQGNSA. V gave up 4 bases and J gave up 12 bases; unmatched junction bases: 6. The CDR3 loop spans 14 amino acids. The CDR3 nucleotides read TGTGCCAGCAGCTATAGGGGACTAGCGGGAAGGCAGTTCTTC. Translated: CASSYRGLAGRQFF.

The rearrangement uses TRBV7-9 and TRBJ2-7; TRBD2 might be the D (5 bases). This CDR3 has 13 amino acids. The V end lost 1 base, the J end lost 7 bases, and 11 bases lay between the germline ends. Germline CDR1 and CDR2: SEHNR and FQNEAQ (reference sequence). CDR3 sequence reads: CASSLGIGDEQYF. The CDR3, as DNA: TGTGCCAGCAGCTTAGGGATCGGGGATGAGCAGTACTTC.

This chain connects TRBV30 to TRBJ2-7; D is ambiguous. The germline V gene encodes CDR1 GTSNPN and CDR2 SVGIG (reference sequence). The CDR3 runs 13 residues. With 3 bases removed from V and 2 bases from J, the gap between germline ends came to 11 bases. CDR3 DNA: TGTGCCTGGAGCAAGGGCCTCACCTACGAGCAGTACTTC. Translating it yields CAWSKGLTYEQYF.

This clonotype turned up a few times. The chain recombines TRBV25-1 with TRBJ2-7, with D possibly being TRBD1 (5 bases). Between the trimmed V and J ends, which lost 1 base and 2 bases, there was a span of 15 bases. This CDR3 comprises 16 residues. The germline gives CDR1 MGHDK, CDR2 SYGVNS. CDR3 region: CASSESDRLVAYEQYF. CDR3 sequence (DNA): TGTGCCAGCAGTGAATCCGACAGATTGGTTGCCTACGAGCAGTACTTC.

This clonotype came up a few times. The V gene is TRBV11-3, the J gene TRBJ2-1, with 12 bases identical to TRBD2. The CDR3 consists of 15 residues. CDR1 and CDR2 (germline): SGHNT, YENEEA. With 5 bases clipped from V and 5 bases from J, the junction kept 4 bases outside the gene matches. CDR3 sequence: CASSARLAGDNEQFF. CDR3 coding DNA: TGTGCCAGCAGCGCACGACTAGCGGGAGACAATGAGCAGTTCTTC.

V usage is TRBV12-3 or TRBV12-4 and J usage is TRBJ2-7, with 15 bases fitting TRBD2. The CDR3 runs 19 residues. The trim removed 0 bases at V and 5 bases at J, leaving 11 bases unmatched. The DNA for the CDR3 is TGTGCCAGCAGTTTAGCCCGCGGACTAGCGGGAGGGTTTGGCGACGAGCAGTACGTC. Amino acids: CASSLARGLAGGFGDEQYV.

The chain has TRBV9 and TRBJ2-1, with TRBD1 matching 9 bases. V trimming: 2 bases; J trimming: 6 bases; junction bases outside the gene matches: 6. The CDR3 spans 15 residues. The V gene's germline CDR1 is SGDLS and CDR2 YYNGEE. The CDR3 loop reads CASSVGTGQINEQFF. DNA for the CDR3: TGTGCCAGCAGCGTGGGGACAGGGCAGATCAATGAGCAGTTCTTC.

This clonotype was seen more than once but under ten times. The chain is built from TRBV20-1 and TRBJ2-3; D ambiguous. Trimming took off 3 bases at V and 1 base at J, with 11 bases between the two ends. Germline V CDR1 and CDR2: DFQATT, SNEGSKA (reference sequence). The CDR3 consists of 14 residues. The CDR3 is CSASHRAGTDTQYF. The CDR3 nucleotides are TGCAGTGCTAGTCACCGAGCAGGCACAGATACGCAGTATTTT.